One T cell receptor beta chain is described in this entry. What it binds is unknown. This record belongs to a study of cytomegalovirus exposure and HLA in healthy donors. Primers: 60 Vbeta forward and 13 Jbeta reverse. Only in-frame clones appear in the TCRdb table, and some are missing; sequencing was by immunoSEQ multiplex PCR. The repertoire consists of about 190,000 clones, with around 77% occurring once and the leading ten covering 1.5% to 2%. Per the germline V gene, CDR1 is MNHEY and CDR2 is SVGAGI. The V gene end was trimmed by 4 bases and the J gene end by 5 bases; junction bases not matched to a gene: 12. The CDR3 has 16 amino acids. Study-wide points: V- and J-gene trimming in TCR beta was tied to a missense DCLRE1C variant by an analysis performed later. TCR beta V segments were, for the most part, productive about 87% or about 30% of the time in an earlier analysis. Later analysis showed TCR association rates varying by HLA locus, highest for DRB1 and lowest for HLA-C. Among donors in an Asian-associated ancestry cluster, a later analysis reportedly found fewer N-insertions than the roughly 610-donor mean.

This receptor was identified in a woman under 30 in good health and CMV-seronegative. The sequencing input was PBMCs. The rearrangement uses TRBV6-5 and TRBJ1-1, with 8 bases matching TRBD1. CDR3 residues: CASSSNRGQGGTEAFF. CDR3 DNA: TGTGCCAGCAGTTCGAATCGTGGACAGGGTGGGACTGAAGCTTTCTTT.